The text below deals with one T cell receptor beta chain. Its antigen remains unknown. This sample stems from a study of T cells after yellow fever vaccination. About the research overall: Some fractions had low cell numbers, and these were prepared with SMART-Seq v4 Ultra Low Input. Study-wide results and caveats: Researchers noted that a small share of clonotypes showed up in both CD4 and CD8 compartments.

TCRdb reanalysed the 5' RACE reads using MiXCR and keeps one entry per CDR3 protein. The table includes 300,000 to 400,000 distinct CDR3 sequences, about 4% detected once. The V and J ends lost 6 bases and 0 bases respectively, with 6 bases between them. Germline assignment: CDR1 DFQATT and CDR2 SNEGSKA (reference sequence). This CDR3 comprises 12 residues. Sequencing was performed on PBMCs, taken 5 days after the yellow fever booster vaccination. This receptor was obtained from a man younger than 35 who received the YFV17D yellow fever vaccine. The chain couples TRBV20-1 to TRBJ2-1; the D is unclear. This CDR3 reads CSAPRSYNEQFF. DNA for the CDR3: TGCAGTGCCCCCCGCTCCTACAATGAGCAGTTCTTC.